This passage covers 8 T cell receptor beta chains from one sample sequenced in a study of cytomegalovirus exposure and HLA in healthy donors. The PCR made use of 60 Vbeta and 13 Jbeta primers. Measured with immunoSEQ multiplex PCR; TCRdb has only the in-frame clones, and not every one. The sample consists of under 150,000 clones, around two thirds of them appearing once. The sequenced material came from PBMCs. The receptors shown here come from a woman aged 40 to 50 in good health and CMV-seropositive.

This clone has more than one count but fewer than ten. The chain uses TRBV5-6 and TRBJ1-5; D is unresolved. The V gene lost 7 bases and the J gene lost 5 bases, with 10 bases spanning the gap. There are 12 residues in the CDR3. Per the germline V gene, CDR1 is SGHDT and CDR2 is YYEEEE. The CDR3 spells CASRGKDQPQHF. The DNA for the CDR3 is TGTGCCAGCCGGGGTAAGGATCAGCCCCAGCATTTT.

This chain joins TRBV6-5 and TRBJ2-2, with 13 bases fitting TRBD2. CDR3 length: 14 residues. V lost 8 bases and J lost 5; bases outside the gene matches: 2. From germline, CDR1 is MNHEY and CDR2 SVGAGI. CDR3 DNA: TGTGCCAGCGGGACTAGCGGGAATACCGGGGAGCTGTTTTTT. Translation gives CASGTSGNTGELFF.

The V and J genes are TRBV11-2 and TRBJ2-5, with D possibly being TRBD1 (6 bases). The CDR3 is 13 amino acids. Germline CDR1 reads SGHAT; CDR2 reads FQNNGV. V dropped 5 bases and J dropped 5 bases, with 12 bases sitting between them. The CDR3 loop reads CASSGLQGETQYF. The CDR3 DNA reads as TGTGCCAGCAGCGGACTGCAGGGGGAGACCCAGTACTTC.

J is TRBJ1-1 and V is TRBV2, with D possibly being TRBD1 (6 bases). The CDR3 runs to 14 residues. Trimming took off 9 bases at V and 0 bases at J, with 14 bases between the two ends. The V gene's germline CDR1 is SNHLY and CDR2 FYNNEI. This CDR3 is CARYYRAMNTEAFF. The CDR3 nucleotides are TGTGCCAGGTACTACAGGGCCATGAACACTGAAGCTTTCTTT.

This chain uses TRBV2 with TRBJ2-7; 7 nucleotides agree with TRBD2. CDR1 is SNHLY, CDR2 FYNNEI, per germline. The CDR3 contains 17 residues. V was pared by 4 bases and J by 1 base, with 13 bases of the junction left unmatched. As DNA, the CDR3 is TGTGCCAGCAGTGTTACTAGCGCTTGGGTATCGTCCTACGAGCAGTACTTC. Translating gives CASSVTSAWVSSYEQYF.

The V call is TRBV6-6, the J call TRBJ1-1; TRBD1 agrees at 7 bases. The V gene's germline CDR1 is MNHNY and CDR2 SVGAGI (reference sequence). The V and J ends lost 6 bases and 6 bases, in that order; junction bases with no gene match: 7. CDR3 length: 13 residues. The CDR3 sequence is CASRFDREAEAFF. The CDR3, as DNA: TGTGCCAGCAGGTTCGACAGGGAAGCTGAAGCTTTCTTT.

This chain connects TRBV19 to TRBJ2-7; tentatively, D is TRBD1 (6 bases). Trimming removed 4 bases from V and 4 bases from J, with 14 bases in between. This CDR3 comprises 14 residues. Germline V gives CDR1 LNHDA, CDR2 SQIVND (reference sequence). The CDR3 DNA sequence: TGTGCCAGTAGTAAACTAGGACAGTATTACGAGCAGTACTTC. Amino acids: CASSKLGQYYEQYF.

This chain joins TRBV4-1 and TRBJ2-5; TRBD2 is a possible D gene (5 bases). The J call may be in error: the DNA end matches TRBJ2-7 better. The germline V gene has CDR1 MGHRA and CDR2 YSYEKL. There are 13 residues in the CDR3. DNA of the CDR3: TGCGCCAGCAGTCGGGATGGGCTGAACGAGCAGTACTTC. This codes for CASSRDGLNEQYF.